The subject of this entry is one TCR beta chain. The antigen remains unidentified. This CDR3 is 14 amino acids long. Trimming removed 4 bases at V and 2 bases at J, with 10 bases between. Germline CDR1 and CDR2: SGHNT and YYREEE (reference sequence). These data originate in a study of OX40 agonist ivuxolimab in advanced cancers. As for the study in general: A history of anti-PD-1, anti-PD-L1 or anti-CTLA-4 therapy was acceptable, and 40% to 45% had some. A partial response was reached by three patients: one with hepatocellular carcinoma and two with cutaneous melanoma. Findings of the study overall: It was also the case that some nonresponders had low normalized T-cell clonal expansion.

Peripheral blood came from all dose cohorts at three timepoints. The method was immunoSEQ multiplex PCR; TCRdb's version includes in-frame clones alone and lacks a portion of them. The sample records tens of thousands of clones, 86% being singletons. The rearrangement uses TRBV5-4 and TRBJ2-1; no clear D. Sequenced here: CD4+ or CD8+ T cells sorted from blood, sampled in a trial of the OX40 agonist ivuxolimab. The receptor's source is an adult with an advanced solid tumor such as melanoma, head and neck, liver or kidney cancer. CDR3 bases: TGTGCCAGCAGCCCGGGCAGAGCCTACAATGAGCAGTTCTTC. Translating gives CASSPGRAYNEQFF.